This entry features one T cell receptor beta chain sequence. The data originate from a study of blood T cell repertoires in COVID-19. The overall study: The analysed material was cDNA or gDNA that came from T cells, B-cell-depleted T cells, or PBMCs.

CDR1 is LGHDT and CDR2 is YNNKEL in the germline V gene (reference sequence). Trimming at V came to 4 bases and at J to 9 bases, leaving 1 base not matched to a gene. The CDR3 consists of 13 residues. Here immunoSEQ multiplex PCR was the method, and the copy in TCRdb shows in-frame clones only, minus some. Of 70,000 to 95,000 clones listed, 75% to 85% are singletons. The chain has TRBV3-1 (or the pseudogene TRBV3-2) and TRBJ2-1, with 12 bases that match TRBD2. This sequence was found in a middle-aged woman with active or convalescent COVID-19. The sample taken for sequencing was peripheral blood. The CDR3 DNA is TGTGCCAGCAGCCCTAGCGGGAGGGGTGAGCAGTTCTTC. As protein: CASSPSGRGEQFF.